The source of this T cell receptor beta chain is a study of blood T cell repertoires in COVID-19. Across the whole study: COVID-19 samples collected from the United States, Italy and Spain covered acute and convalescent phases.

The method was immunoSEQ multiplex PCR; TCRdb's version includes in-frame clones alone and lacks a portion of them. The sample consists of about 210,000 clones, 65% to 90% of them appearing once. Germline V gives CDR1 SGHDN, CDR2 FVKESK. Trimming left V 0 bases short and J 7 bases short, with 12 bases between. CDR3 length: 15 amino acids. The sequenced sample consisted of peripheral blood. The chain employs TRBV14 and TRBJ2-2, with D possibly being TRBD1 (5 bases). The sequence came from a woman in her 70s with COVID-19, enrolled during active disease. Written as DNA, the CDR3 is TGTGCCAGCAGCCAAGATGGACACCCCAGCGGGGAGCTGTTTTTT. It translates to CASSQDGHPSGELFF.